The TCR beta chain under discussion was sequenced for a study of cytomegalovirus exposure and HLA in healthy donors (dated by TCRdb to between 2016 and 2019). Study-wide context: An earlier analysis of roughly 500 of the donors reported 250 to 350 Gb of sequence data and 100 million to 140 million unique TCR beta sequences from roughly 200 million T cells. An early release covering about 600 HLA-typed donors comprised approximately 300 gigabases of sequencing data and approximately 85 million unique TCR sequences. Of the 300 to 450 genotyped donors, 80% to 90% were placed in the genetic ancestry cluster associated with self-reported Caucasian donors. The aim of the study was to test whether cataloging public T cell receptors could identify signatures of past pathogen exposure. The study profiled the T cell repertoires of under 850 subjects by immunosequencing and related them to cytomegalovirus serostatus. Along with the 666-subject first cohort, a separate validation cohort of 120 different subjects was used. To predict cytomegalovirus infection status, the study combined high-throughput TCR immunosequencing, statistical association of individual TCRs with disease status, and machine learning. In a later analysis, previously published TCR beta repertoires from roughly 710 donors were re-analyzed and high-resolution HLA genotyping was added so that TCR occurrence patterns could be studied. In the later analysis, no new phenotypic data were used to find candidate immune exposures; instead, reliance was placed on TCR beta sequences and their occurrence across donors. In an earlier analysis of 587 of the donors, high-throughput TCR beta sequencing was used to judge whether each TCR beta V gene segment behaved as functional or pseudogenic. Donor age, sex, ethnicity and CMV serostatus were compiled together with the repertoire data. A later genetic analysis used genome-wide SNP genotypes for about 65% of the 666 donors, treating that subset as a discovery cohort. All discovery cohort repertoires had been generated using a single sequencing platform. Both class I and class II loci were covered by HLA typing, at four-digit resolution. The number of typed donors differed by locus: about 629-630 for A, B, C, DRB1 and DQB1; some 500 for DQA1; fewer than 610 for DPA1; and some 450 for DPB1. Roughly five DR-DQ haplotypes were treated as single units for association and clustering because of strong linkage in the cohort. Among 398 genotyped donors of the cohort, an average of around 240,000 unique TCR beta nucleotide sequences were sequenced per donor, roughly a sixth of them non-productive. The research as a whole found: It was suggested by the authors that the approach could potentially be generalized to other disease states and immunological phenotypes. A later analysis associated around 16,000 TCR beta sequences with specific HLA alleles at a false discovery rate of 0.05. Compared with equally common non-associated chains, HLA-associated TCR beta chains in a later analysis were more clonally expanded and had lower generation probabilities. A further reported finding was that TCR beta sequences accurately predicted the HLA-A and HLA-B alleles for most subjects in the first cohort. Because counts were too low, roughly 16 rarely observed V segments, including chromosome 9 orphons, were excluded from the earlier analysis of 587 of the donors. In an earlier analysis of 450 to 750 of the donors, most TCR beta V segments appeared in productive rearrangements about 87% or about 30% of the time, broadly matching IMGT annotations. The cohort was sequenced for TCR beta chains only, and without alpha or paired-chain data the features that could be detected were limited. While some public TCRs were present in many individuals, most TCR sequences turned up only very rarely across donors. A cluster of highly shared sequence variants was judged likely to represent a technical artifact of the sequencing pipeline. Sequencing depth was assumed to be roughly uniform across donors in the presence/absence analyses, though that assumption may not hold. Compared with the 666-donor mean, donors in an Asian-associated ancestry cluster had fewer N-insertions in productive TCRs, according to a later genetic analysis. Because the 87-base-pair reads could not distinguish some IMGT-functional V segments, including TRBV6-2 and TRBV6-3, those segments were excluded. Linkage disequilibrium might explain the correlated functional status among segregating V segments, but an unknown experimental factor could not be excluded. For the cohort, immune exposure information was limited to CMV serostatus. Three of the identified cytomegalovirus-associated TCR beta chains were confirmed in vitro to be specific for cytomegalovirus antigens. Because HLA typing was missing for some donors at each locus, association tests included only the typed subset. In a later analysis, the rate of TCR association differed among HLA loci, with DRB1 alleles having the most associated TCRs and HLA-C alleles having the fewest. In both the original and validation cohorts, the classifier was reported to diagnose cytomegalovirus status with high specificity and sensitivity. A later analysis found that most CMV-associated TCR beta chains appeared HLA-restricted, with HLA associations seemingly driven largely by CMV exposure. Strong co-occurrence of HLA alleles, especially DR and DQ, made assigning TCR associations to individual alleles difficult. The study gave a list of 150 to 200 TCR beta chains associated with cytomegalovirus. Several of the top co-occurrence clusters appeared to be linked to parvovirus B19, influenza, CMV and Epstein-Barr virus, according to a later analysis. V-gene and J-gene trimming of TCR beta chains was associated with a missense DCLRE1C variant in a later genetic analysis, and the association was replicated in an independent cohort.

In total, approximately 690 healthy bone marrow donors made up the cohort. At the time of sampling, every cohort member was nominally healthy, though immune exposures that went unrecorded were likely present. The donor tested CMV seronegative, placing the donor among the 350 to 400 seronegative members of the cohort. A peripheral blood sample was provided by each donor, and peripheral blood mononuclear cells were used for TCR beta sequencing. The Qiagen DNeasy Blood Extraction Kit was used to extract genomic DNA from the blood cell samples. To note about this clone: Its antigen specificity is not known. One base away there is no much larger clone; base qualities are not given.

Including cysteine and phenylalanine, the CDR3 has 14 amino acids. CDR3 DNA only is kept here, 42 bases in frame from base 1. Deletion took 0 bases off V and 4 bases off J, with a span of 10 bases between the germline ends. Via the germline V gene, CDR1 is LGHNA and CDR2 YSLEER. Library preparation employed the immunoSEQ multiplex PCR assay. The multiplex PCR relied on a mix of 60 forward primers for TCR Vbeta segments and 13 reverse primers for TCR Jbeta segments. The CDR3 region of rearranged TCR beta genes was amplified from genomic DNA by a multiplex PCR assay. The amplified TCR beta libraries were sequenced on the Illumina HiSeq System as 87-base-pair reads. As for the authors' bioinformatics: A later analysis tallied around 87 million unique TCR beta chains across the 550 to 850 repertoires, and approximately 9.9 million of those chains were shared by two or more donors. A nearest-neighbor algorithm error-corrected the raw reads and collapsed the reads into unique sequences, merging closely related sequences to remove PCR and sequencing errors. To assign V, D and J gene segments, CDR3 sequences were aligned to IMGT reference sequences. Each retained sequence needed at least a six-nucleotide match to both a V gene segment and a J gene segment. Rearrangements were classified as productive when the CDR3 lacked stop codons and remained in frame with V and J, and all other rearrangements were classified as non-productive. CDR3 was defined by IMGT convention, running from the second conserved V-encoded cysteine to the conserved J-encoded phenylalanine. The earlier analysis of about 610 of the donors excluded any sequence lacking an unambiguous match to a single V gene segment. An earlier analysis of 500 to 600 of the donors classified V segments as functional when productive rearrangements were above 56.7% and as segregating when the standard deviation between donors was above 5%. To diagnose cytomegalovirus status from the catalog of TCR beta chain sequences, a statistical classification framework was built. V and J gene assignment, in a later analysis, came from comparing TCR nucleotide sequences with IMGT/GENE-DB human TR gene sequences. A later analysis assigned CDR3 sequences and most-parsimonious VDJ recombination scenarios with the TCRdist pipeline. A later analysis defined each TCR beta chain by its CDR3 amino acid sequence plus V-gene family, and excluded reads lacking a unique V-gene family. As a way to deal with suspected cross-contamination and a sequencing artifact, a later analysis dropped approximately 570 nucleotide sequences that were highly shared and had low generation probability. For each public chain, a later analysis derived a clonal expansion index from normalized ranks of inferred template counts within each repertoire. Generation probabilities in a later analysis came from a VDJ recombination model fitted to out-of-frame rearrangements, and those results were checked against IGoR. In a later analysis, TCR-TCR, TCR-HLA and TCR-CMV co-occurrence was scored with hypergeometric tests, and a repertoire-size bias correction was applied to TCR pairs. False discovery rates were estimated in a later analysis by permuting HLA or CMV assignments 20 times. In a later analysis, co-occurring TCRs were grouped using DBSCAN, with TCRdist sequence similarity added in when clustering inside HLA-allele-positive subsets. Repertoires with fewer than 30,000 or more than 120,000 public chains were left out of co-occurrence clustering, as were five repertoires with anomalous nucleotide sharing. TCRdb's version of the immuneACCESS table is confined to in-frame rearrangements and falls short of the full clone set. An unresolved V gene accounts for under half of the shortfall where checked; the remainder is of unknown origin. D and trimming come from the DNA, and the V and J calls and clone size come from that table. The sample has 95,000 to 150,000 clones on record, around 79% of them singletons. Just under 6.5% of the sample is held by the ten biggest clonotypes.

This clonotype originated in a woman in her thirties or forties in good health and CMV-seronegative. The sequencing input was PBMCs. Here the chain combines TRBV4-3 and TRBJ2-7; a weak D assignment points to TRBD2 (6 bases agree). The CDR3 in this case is CASSQELGLYEQYF. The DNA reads TGCGCCAGCAGCCAAGAGCTGGGACTTTACGAGCAGTACTTC.